This passage covers 17 T cell receptor beta chains from one sample sequenced in a study of blood T cell repertoires in COVID-19. TCRdb keeps only in-frame clones here, not all; method: immunoSEQ multiplex PCR. Of about 310,000 clones in the sample, roughly 90% were seen once. Source material: PBMCs or T cells enriched from blood (not recorded which). The receptors were gathered from a woman under 40 who had recovered from COVID-19.

The genes are TRBV18 and TRBJ2-1, with D unresolved. Trimming removed 3 bases at V and 8 bases at J, with 11 bases between. Germline values: CDR1 KGHSH, CDR2 LQKENI. The CDR3 length is 13 residues. CDR3 residues: CASSPGYQDEQFF. CDR3 nucleotides: TGTGCCAGCTCACCGGGTTATCAGGATGAGCAGTTCTTC.

The rearrangement links TRBV27 to TRBJ2-7; D possibly corresponds to TRBD1 (5 bases). The length of the CDR3 is 14 residues. V was cut by 3 bases and J by 0 bases, with 9 bases left in between. CDR1 is MNHEY, CDR2 SMNVEV, per germline (reference sequence). The CDR3: CASSFRAASYEQYF. CDR3 DNA: TGTGCCAGCAGTTTCAGGGCAGCCTCCTACGAGCAGTACTTC.

J is TRBJ2-3 and V is TRBV7-2; 7 nucleotides line up with TRBD2. The CDR3 spans 15 residues. Per the germline V gene, CDR1 is SGHTA and CDR2 is FQGNSA. J gave up 6 bases and V 3 bases, and 9 bases lay outside the gene matches. This CDR3 is CASSFGLDLWDTQYF. The CDR3 coding sequence is TGTGCCAGCAGCTTTGGACTAGACTTATGGGATACGCAGTATTTT.

The gene calls are TRBV6-2 or TRBV6-3 and TRBJ1-1; no clear D gene. The CDR3 runs 13 residues. CDR1 MNHEY and CDR2 SVGEGT come from the germline V gene. V lost 3 bases and J 2 bases, leaving 7 bases between the germline ends. For the CDR3, the DNA is TGTGCCAGCAGTTATGCGGCCAACACTGAAGCTTTCTTT. Its protein is CASSYAANTEAFF.

The chain recombines TRBV11-2 with TRBJ2-3; D may be TRBD2 (5 bases). CDR1 and CDR2 from the germline V gene are SGHAT and FQNNGV. V lost 5 bases, J lost 5 bases, and 5 bases lay in between. CDR3 length equals 11 residues. In nucleotides, the CDR3 is TGTGCCAGCAGCCGGGGAGATACGCAGTATTTT. Its translation: CASSRGDTQYF.

A few counts support this clone. Its ends do not fully match the called genes, so a read error is possible. The chain couples TRBV7-7 to TRBJ2-2, with TRBD2 identical over 14 bases. Germline V gives CDR1 SSHAT, CDR2 FNYEAQ (reference sequence). This CDR3 has 17 residues. CDR3 in amino acids: CASSLGGTSGSTGELFF. The CDR3 DNA is TGTGCTAGCAGCTTAGGGGGGACTAGCGGGAGCACCGGGGAGCTGTTTTTT. The full variable domain, in which reference TRBV7-7 and TRBJ2-2 provide the parts outside the CDR3, is GAGVSQSPRYKVTKRGQDVTLRCDPISSHATLYWYQQALGQGPEFLTYFNYEAQPDKSGLPSDRFSAERPEGSISTLTIQRTEQRDSAMYRCASSLGGTSGSTGELFFGEGSRLTVL.

V is TRBV5-1 and J is TRBJ2-5, with a possible D match to TRBD2 (5 bases). V was pared by 0 bases and J by 5 bases, with 20 bases between. CDR1 and CDR2 from the germline V gene are SGHRS and YFSETQ. The CDR3 has 17 residues. CDR3 sequence reads: CASSLAVSGPGEETQYF. The CDR3 nucleotides are TGCGCCAGCAGCTTGGCCGTATCAGGACCCGGGGAGGAGACCCAGTACTTC.

The rearrangement links TRBV29-1 to TRBJ2-5; tentative D call: TRBD2 (6 bases). Germline values: CDR1 SQVTM, CDR2 ANQGSEA. The CDR3 has 13 residues. V gave up 7 bases and J gave up 5 bases, with 17 bases separating them. The CDR3 nucleotides read TGCAGCGAAACTACGGGCGGAGGGGAGACCCAGTACTTC. Protein product: CSETTGGGETQYF.

This clone was recorded only once. The chain has TRBV29-1 and TRBJ2-7, with TRBD2 matching 11 bases. The CDR3 length is 14 residues. After removal of 6 bases from V and 5 bases from J, the junction contained 9 bases not matched to a gene. Germline V gives CDR1 SQVTM, CDR2 ANQGSEA. DNA for the CDR3: TGCAGCGTCCACCCCGCTAGCGGGAGGAACGAGCAGTACTTC. This encodes CSVHPASGRNEQYF.

The chain recombines TRBV7-3 with TRBJ2-1; the match to TRBD2 covers 10 bases. The CDR3 contains 15 residues. Germline V gene lookup returns CDR1 SGHTA and CDR2 FQGTGA. The V gene end was trimmed by 3 bases and the J gene end by 5 bases; junction bases not matched to a gene: 4. The CDR3 coding sequence is TGTGCCAGCAGCTTGGCGCTAGCGGGAGACAATGAGCAGTTCTTC. Amino acids: CASSLALAGDNEQFF.

This clone was seen a few times. This chain connects TRBV19 to TRBJ1-2; D is unclear. This CDR3 contains 12 residues. With 7 bases removed from V and 6 bases from J, the gap between germline ends came to 12 bases. The germline gives CDR1 LNHDA, CDR2 SQIVND (reference sequence). CDR3 region: CASTHTRDGYTF. The CDR3 DNA follows: TGTGCCAGTACTCATACCCGGGATGGCTACACCTTC. The entire variable domain, with the rest obtained from reference TRBV19 and TRBJ1-2, is as follows: DGGITQSPKYLFRKEGQNVTLSCEQNLNHDAMYWYRQDPGQGLRLIYYSQIVNDFQKGDIAEGYSVSREKKESFPLTVTSAQKNPTAFYLCASTHTRDGYTFGSGTRLTVV.

The rearrangement joins TRBV6-5 to TRBJ2-5; 7 nucleotides match TRBD1. Per germline, CDR1 MNHEY and CDR2 SVGAGI. The V gene end was trimmed by 4 bases and the J gene end by 3 bases; junction bases not matched to a gene: 5. The CDR3 totals 14 residues. CDR3 sequence: CASSSLQGKETQYF. CDR3 in DNA: TGTGCCAGCAGTTCCTTACAGGGGAAAGAGACCCAGTACTTC.

The rearrangement links TRBV11-2 to TRBJ2-1; the D gene is possibly TRBD1 (6 bases). This CDR3 has 14 residues. Germline V gene data show CDR1 as SGHAT and CDR2 as FQNNGV. With 1 base removed from V and 5 bases from J, the gap between germline ends came to 9 bases. The CDR3 is CASSLAPGDNEQFF. As DNA, the CDR3 is TGTGCCAGCAGCTTAGCCCCAGGGGACAATGAGCAGTTCTTC.

This clone was found a few times. This chain connects TRBV2 to TRBJ1-1; possible D gene TRBD1, 5 bases. V shed 3 bases and J shed 0 bases, with 14 bases lying between them. CDR3 length: 16 residues. Germline CDR1 and CDR2: SNHLY and FYNNEI. DNA of the CDR3: TGTGCCAGCAGTGATTTTCGTGACAGCATGAACACTGAAGCTTTCTTT. Translation gives CASSDFRDSMNTEAFF.

This clone was seen just once. The chain uses TRBV2 and TRBJ1-4; 7 bases match TRBD1. Germline-derived CDR1 and CDR2 are SNHLY and FYNNEI. The length of the CDR3 is 13 residues. The trim removed 8 bases at V and 8 bases at J, leaving 8 bases unmatched. In DNA form, the CDR3 reads TGTGCCAGCGACAGGGCGGTGGGAGAAAAACTGTTTTTT. Its protein is CASDRAVGEKLFF.

This chain connects TRBV6-5 to TRBJ2-5; D is undetermined. The ends were cut back, 6 bases at V and 0 bases at J, with 5 bases in the middle. This CDR3 spans 12 amino acids. Germline values: CDR1 MNHEY, CDR2 SVGAGI. CDR3 residues: CASRDNQETQYF. CDR3 in DNA: TGTGCCAGCAGAGACAACCAAGAGACCCAGTACTTC.

The chain uses TRBV13 and TRBJ1-4, with D uncertain. The germline CDR1 and CDR2 sequences are PRHDT and FYEKMQ (reference sequence). V was clipped by 0 bases and J by 7 bases, with 12 bases between them. The length of the CDR3 is 15 residues. The CDR3 loop reads CASSLGGPGIEKLFF. DNA for the CDR3: TGTGCCAGCAGCTTAGGTGGTCCCGGGATTGAAAAACTGTTTTTT. The full variable domain, completed using reference TRBV13 and TRBJ1-4, is AAGVIQSPRHLIKEKRETATLKCYPIPRHDTVYWYQQGPGQDPQFLISFYEKMQSDKGSIPDRFSAQQFSDYHSELNMSSLELGDSALYFCASSLGGPGIEKLFFGSGTQLSVL.